These 16 T cell receptor beta chains were sequenced from one sample in a study of blood T cell repertoires in COVID-19. The repertoire was sequenced with immunoSEQ multiplex PCR; TCRdb's copy has only in-frame clones and lacks some. The sample carries about 180,000 clones, roughly 88% recorded once. Sequencing was performed on PBMCs or T cells enriched from blood (not recorded which). The source is a young woman who had recovered from COVID-19.

This clone was found once. The rearrangement uses TRBV29-1 and TRBJ1-5; 8 bases fit TRBD1. The better agreement between TRBJ2-3 and the DNA end casts doubt on the J call. The CDR3 spans 12 residues. Germline assignment: CDR1 SQVTM and CDR2 ANQGSEA. Here the CDR3 DNA reads TGCAGCGTTCAGGGGGCAAATCAGCCCCAGTATTTT. Its translation is CSVQGANQPQYF.

This chain joins TRBV5-1 and TRBJ2-5; D may be TRBD2 (5 bases). Between the trimmed V and J ends, which lost 4 bases and 2 bases, there was a span of 12 bases. The CDR3 totals 14 residues. The germline V gene encodes CDR1 SGHRS and CDR2 YFSETQ. The CDR3 sequence is CASSPAGGQETQYF. The CDR3 coding sequence is TGCGCCAGCAGCCCGGCCGGAGGTCAAGAGACCCAGTACTTC.

The J gene is TRBJ2-1, the V gene TRBV13; the D gene is possibly TRBD2 (6 bases). Germline values: CDR1 PRHDT, CDR2 FYEKMQ (reference sequence). V shed 6 bases and J shed 4 bases, with 7 bases lying between them. CDR3 size: 12 residues. Here the CDR3 reads CASSGGYNEQFF. For the CDR3, the DNA is TGTGCCAGCAGTGGGGGGTACAATGAGCAGTTCTTC.

This chain links TRBV5-6 with TRBJ2-7; TRBD1 agrees at 7 bases. The V segment lost 4 bases and the J segment 8 bases; nucleotides outside the gene matches: 12. CDR1 and CDR2 (germline): SGHDT, YYEEEE. The length of the CDR3 is 14 residues. CDR3 sequence (DNA): TGTGCCAGCAGCGAGAGGGACAGTCTTACGAAGCAGTACTTC. Protein sequence: CASSERDSLTKQYF.

The chain is built from TRBV2 and TRBJ2-1; 11 nucleotides agree with TRBD2. J was trimmed by 0 bases and V by 1 base; bases with no gene match: 2. The CDR3 has 17 residues. Germline V lookup: CDR1 SNHLY, CDR2 FYNNEI. The CDR3 DNA follows: TGTGCCAGCAGTGAAGAGGGACTAGCGGTCTCCTACAATGAGCAGTTCTTC. Its protein is CASSEEGLAVSYNEQFF.

The chain recombines TRBV4-2 with TRBJ1-4, with TRBD1 identical over 7 bases. Germline CDR1 reads LGHNA; CDR2 reads YNFKEQ. The CDR3 has 16 amino acids. V gave up 4 bases and J gave up 8 bases; unmatched junction bases: 13. The CDR3 DNA reads as TGTGCCAGCAGCCCGAGGGGGCGGGGAGGAGACGAAAAACTGTTTTTT. Its translation: CASSPRGRGGDEKLFF.

This chain joins TRBV2 and TRBJ2-7; D is uncertain. Between the trimmed V and J ends, which lost 4 bases and 2 bases, there was a span of 9 bases. Per the germline V gene, CDR1 is SNHLY and CDR2 is FYNNEI. The CDR3 is made up of 13 amino acids. CDR3 loop: CASSASYTYEQYF. Here the CDR3 DNA reads TGTGCCAGCAGTGCTTCTTACACCTACGAGCAGTACTTC.

The V gene is TRBV19, the J gene TRBJ2-1; D is possibly TRBD2 (5 bases). The CDR3 sequence is 14 residues long. Trimming left V 7 bases short and J 9 bases short, with 19 bases between. Germline values: CDR1 LNHDA, CDR2 SQIVND (reference sequence). The CDR3 sequence is CASTQYQLAGEQFF. DNA for the CDR3: TGTGCCAGTACCCAGTATCAATTGGCGGGTGAGCAGTTCTTC.

This clone showed up just once. J is TRBJ2-7 and V is TRBV6-5; TRBD1 aligns across 11 bases. CDR1 and CDR2 from the germline V gene are MNHEY and SVGAGI. This CDR3 spans 14 amino acids. The V segment lost 5 bases and the J segment 6 bases; nucleotides outside the gene matches: 6. CDR3 region: CASSPDRGLGEQYF. The CDR3 DNA reads as TGTGCCAGCAGTCCGGACAGGGGGCTTGGCGAGCAGTACTTC.

The rearrangement joins TRBV9 to TRBJ2-3; D is possibly TRBD1 (6 bases). The ends were cut back, 0 bases at V and 8 bases at J, with 16 bases in the middle. From germline, CDR1 is SGDLS and CDR2 YYNGEE. The CDR3 has 15 residues. CDR3 sequence (DNA): TGTGCCAGCAGCGTAGCTGGGGACCCACAGGGTACGCAGTATTTT. It yields the protein CASSVAGDPQGTQYF.

In this sample, this clone turned up once. This rearrangement joins TRBV28 to TRBJ1-1; D unclear. V lost 6 bases and J 0 bases, leaving 11 bases between the germline ends. Germline V gene data show CDR1 as MDHEN and CDR2 as SYDVKM. CDR3 length: 14 amino acids. The CDR3 reads CASSPRSMNTEAFF. CDR3 bases: TGTGCCAGCAGCCCTAGGTCCATGAACACTGAAGCTTTCTTT.

This rearrangement joins TRBV19 to TRBJ1-2; 9 bases fit TRBD1. The CDR3 is made up of 14 amino acids. Germline V gives CDR1 LNHDA, CDR2 SQIVND (reference sequence). V was clipped by 5 bases and J by 4 bases; unmatched bases: 5. CDR3 nucleotide sequence: TGTGCCAGTAGTCCACAGGGGGCGGCCTATGGCTACACCTTC. Protein product: CASSPQGAAYGYTF.

This sequence joins TRBV9 and TRBJ2-1; 8 positions match TRBD2. V shed 0 bases and J 10 bases; nucleotides not matched to a gene: 6. From germline, CDR1 is SGDLS and CDR2 YYNGEE. The CDR3 consists of 14 residues. The CDR3 DNA reads TGTGCCAGCAGCGTAGGGGCGGGAGGCATCGAGCAGTTCTTC. Amino acid sequence: CASSVGAGGIEQFF.

The chain uses TRBV6-4 and TRBJ1-1; weak D call: TRBD1 (5 bases). The CDR3 length is 15 residues. The V gene lost 6 bases and the J gene lost 0 bases, with 14 bases spanning the gap. Germline V gene lookup returns CDR1 MRHNA and CDR2 SNTAGT. The CDR3 loop is CASSKMAGVNTEAFF. For the CDR3, the DNA is TGTGCCAGCAGCAAAATGGCGGGGGTGAACACTGAAGCTTTCTTT.

The rearrangement links TRBV10-3 to TRBJ2-1; 9 bases match TRBD2. Trimming cost V 3 bases and J 7 bases; bases outside gene matches: 10. The CDR3 is 16 amino acids. Germline-derived CDR1 and CDR2 are ENHRY and SYGVKD. The CDR3 DNA reads as TGTGCCATCAGTGATAGAGTAGCGGGAGTTGGGAATGAGCAGTTCTTC. Its protein product is CAISDRVAGVGNEQFF.

This chain joins TRBV6-4 and TRBJ1-6; 8 positions agree with TRBD1. Germline V gene lookup returns CDR1 MRHNA and CDR2 SNTAGT. The CDR3 is made up of 15 amino acids. Losses at the gene ends were 3 bases for V and 6 bases for J; bases not matched to a gene: 4. The CDR3 DNA is TGTGCCAGCAGTGAGGGACAGGACCGTAATTCACCCCTCCACTTT. Encoded protein: CASSEGQDRNSPLHF.